This T cell receptor beta chain comes out of a study of CD8+CD57+ T cells in acquired aplastic anemia. The study profiled TCR beta VDJ and CDR3 using genomic DNA as template. TCRdb used MiXCR to reprocess the reads, holding one entry per CDR3 protein. The sample yields around 170,000 distinct CDR3 sequences, roughly half seen once. Sequenced patients had shown CD8+CD57+ cell expansion by flow cytometry. This clonotype was observed many times. The CDR3 runs 15 residues. Germline V gene data show CDR1 as MGHRA and CDR2 as YSYEKL. J gave up 2 bases and V 4 bases, and 6 bases lay outside the gene matches. The material sequenced was sorted CD4+, CD8+, or CD8+CD57+ T cells (not recorded which) from PBMCs. The chain recombines TRBV4-1 with TRBJ2-7; 9 bases align to TRBD2. The receptor's source is a human donor with aplastic anemia. The CDR3 protein is CASSRVAGVTYEQYF. The CDR3, as DNA: TGCGCCAGCAGCCGCGTAGCGGGAGTGACCTACGAGCAGTACTTC.